This T cell receptor beta chain emerged from a study of cytomegalovirus exposure and HLA in healthy donors. Points from the study as a whole: The authors listed 150 to 200 TCR beta chains as cytomegalovirus-associated. The only immune exposure information that was available was CMV serostatus.

V was shortened by 5 bases and J by 6 bases, with 16 bases between the two germline ends. Germline V CDR1 and CDR2: LNHDA, SQIVND (reference sequence). The CDR3 totals 14 residues. About this clone: Its antigen is not identified.

The PCR made use of 60 Vbeta and 13 Jbeta primers. Measured with immunoSEQ multiplex PCR; TCRdb has only the in-frame clones, and not every one. The sample has about 67,000 clones, approximately 78% seen once; the top ten hold around 2.9%. The clonotype originates from a woman aged 30 to 39 in good health and CMV-seronegative. This chain links TRBV19 with TRBJ1-1; no clear D gene. Sequenced: PBMCs. The DNA of the CDR3 is TGTGCCAGTAGTTCCCCCGTGGGTCGGGCTGAAGCTTTCTTT. It translates to CASSSPVGRAEAFF.